The 27 T cell receptor beta chains below come from one sample, sequenced in a study of blood T cell repertoires in COVID-19. Repertoires were generated with immunoSEQ multiplex PCR, while TCRdb's copy carries only in-frame clones and drops some. The sample has some 120,000 clones; around 81% are singletons. The sequencing input was peripheral blood. The receptors here all came from a woman aged 50 to 60 with acute or convalescent COVID-19.

J is TRBJ1-2 and V is TRBV18, with 8 bases identical to TRBD1. CDR3 length equals 13 residues. The V gene's germline CDR1 is KGHSH and CDR2 LQKENI. J was trimmed by 4 bases and V by 4 bases; bases with no gene match: 2. CDR3 DNA: TGTGCCAGCTCACGACAGGGGTTCTATGGCTACACCTTC. Translating gives CASSRQGFYGYTF. The entire variable domain, with the rest obtained from reference TRBV18 and TRBJ1-2, is as follows: NAGVMQNPRHLVRRRGQEARLRCSPMKGHSHVYWYRQLPEEGLKFMVYLQKENIIDESGMPKERFSAEFPKEGPSILRIQQVVRGDSAAYFCASSRQGFYGYTFGSGTRLTVV.

This chain links TRBV29-1 with TRBJ1-2, with 7 bases that match TRBD1. Trimming at V came to 5 bases and at J to 4 bases, leaving 4 bases not matched to a gene. The germline gives CDR1 SQVTM, CDR2 ANQGSEA. The CDR3 extends over 12 amino acids. Here the CDR3 reads CSVLDRTYGYTF. CDR3 sequence (DNA): TGCAGCGTTTTGGACAGGACCTATGGCTACACCTTC. Using reference TRBV29-1 and TRBJ1-2 for the parts outside the CDR3, the full variable domain is SAVISQKPSRDICQRGTSLTIQCQVDSQVTMMFWYRQQPGQSLTLIATANQGSEATYESGFVIDKFPISRPNLTFSTLTVSNMSPEDSSIYLCSVLDRTYGYTFGSGTRLTVV.

Comment on this clone: The identical CDR3 is also encoded by other nucleotide sequences in the sample. This chain joins TRBV6-5 and TRBJ2-3; D is ambiguous. V was shortened by 2 bases and J by 5 bases, with 2 bases between the two germline ends. The CDR3 is 11 amino acids. The germline gives CDR1 MNHEY, CDR2 SVGAGI. In nucleotides, the CDR3 is TGTGCCAGCAGTTACCAAGATACGCAGTATTTT. Its translation is CASSYQDTQYF.

The chain is built from TRBV6-1 and TRBJ2-1, with D perhaps TRBD2 (5 bases). Germline CDR1 and CDR2: MNHNS and SASEGT. The CDR3 is made up of 15 amino acids. Trimming took off 2 bases at V and 7 bases at J, with 15 bases between the two ends. In DNA, the CDR3 is TGTGCCAGCAGTGAACTAGGGAGAGGAGGAAATGAGCAGTTCTTC. This translates into CASSELGRGGNEQFF.

The CDR3 DNA follows: TGTGCCAGCACCAGACTAGCGGGAGCGGCAGATACGCAGTATTTT. It specifies CASTRLAGAADTQYF. This rearrangement joins TRBV27 to TRBJ2-3; TRBD2 agrees at 12 bases. Looked up from germline, CDR1 is MNHEY and CDR2 is SMNVEV (reference sequence). The V gene end was trimmed by 7 bases and the J gene end by 4 bases; junction bases not matched to a gene: 6. The CDR3 contains 15 residues.

V gene TRBV7-9 combines with J gene TRBJ1-5; D is unclear. The V and J ends lost 1 base and 6 bases respectively, with 4 bases between them. CDR3 length: 12 residues. Germline assignment: CDR1 SEHNR and CDR2 FQNEAQ (reference sequence). CDR3: CASSLDGQPQHF. The CDR3 bases are TGTGCCAGCAGCTTAGACGGTCAGCCCCAGCATTTT.

The V gene is TRBV28, the J gene TRBJ1-2; D gene uncertain. Germline values: CDR1 MDHEN, CDR2 SYDVKM. The ends were cut back, 5 bases at V and 3 bases at J, with 10 bases in the middle. This CDR3 has 13 amino acids. The CDR3 DNA is TGTGCCAGCAGTCCCCAGATTGACTATGGCTACACCTTC. Protein: CASSPQIDYGYTF.

The CDR3, as DNA: TGTGCCAGCAGCGTAGGAGGGTCGAACAATCAGCCCCAGCATTTT. It specifies CASSVGGSNNQPQHF. V is TRBV9 and J is TRBJ1-5; D is unclear. Trimming shortened V by 0 bases and J by 3 bases, and 10 bases separated the two germline ends. CDR1 and CDR2 (germline): SGDLS, YYNGEE. The CDR3 spans 15 residues.

This clone turned up a few times. One junction end disagrees with the germline gene, perhaps due to a read error. V gene TRBV28 combines with J gene TRBJ1-2; maybe TRBD1 (6 bases). Germline V CDR1 and CDR2: MDHEN, SYDVKM. The CDR3 is 13 amino acids. CDR3 in amino acids: CASSPPGVYDYTF. CDR3 nucleotide sequence: TGTGCCAGCAGCCCACCAGGGGTTTATGACTACACCTTC.

This clone was detected once. The chain links TRBV19 to TRBJ2-6; 10 bases map to TRBD1. V trimming: 6 bases; J trimming: 1 base; junction bases outside the gene matches: 6. From germline, CDR1 is LNHDA and CDR2 SQIVND (reference sequence). This CDR3 has 17 amino acids. CDR3 residues: CASRTRDRGSGANVLTF. CDR3 nucleotide sequence: TGTGCCAGTAGGACCCGGGACAGGGGATCTGGGGCCAACGTCCTGACTTTC.

The V gene is TRBV10-1, the J gene TRBJ1-1; 12 bases agree with TRBD1. Germline-derived CDR1 and CDR2 are WNHNN and SYGVQD (reference sequence). The ends lost 5 bases at V and 1 base at J; junction bases unmatched: 11. This CDR3 spans 18 amino acids. The CDR3, as DNA: TGCGCCAGCAGTTCCACCGGGACAGGGGGCCTTCCGAACACTGAAGCTTTCTTT. It codes for CASSSTGTGGLPNTEAFF.

V is TRBV29-1 and J is TRBJ2-1; 8 bases fit TRBD1. Germline CDR1 SQVTM, CDR2 ANQGSEA. The CDR3 sequence is 13 residues long. The V gene end was trimmed by 7 bases and the J gene end by 7 bases; junction bases not matched to a gene: 9. CDR3 sequence: CSGSGTGGNEQFF. DNA of the CDR3: TGCAGCGGATCCGGGACAGGTGGGAATGAGCAGTTCTTC.

CDR3 in amino acids: CASSYSIRGNSPLHF. The DNA of the CDR3 is TGTGCCAGCAGTTACTCGATAAGGGGTAATTCACCCCTCCACTTT. The chain uses TRBV6-5 and TRBJ1-6; perhaps TRBD1 as D (5 bases). The CDR3 consists of 15 residues. Between the trimmed V and J ends, which lost 0 bases and 6 bases, there was a span of 9 bases. Germline V gene sequence: CDR1 MNHEY, CDR2 SVGAGI.

The chain uses TRBV6-2 or TRBV6-3 and TRBJ1-1; D is ambiguous. The V end lost 0 bases, the J end lost 1 base, and 6 bases lay between the germline ends. This CDR3 is built from 14 residues. Per the germline V gene, CDR1 is MNHEY and CDR2 is SVGEGT. The DNA of the CDR3 is TGTGCCAGCAGTTACTCCGCACAGAACACTGAAGCTTTCTTT. It specifies CASSYSAQNTEAFF.

The V call is TRBV18, the J call TRBJ2-1, with 8 nucleotides matching TRBD2. The junction had 7 bases not matched to a gene; V was cut back by 6 bases and J by 9 bases. The CDR3 runs to 13 residues. The germline V gene has CDR1 KGHSH and CDR2 LQKENI. CDR3 nucleotides: TGTGCCAGCTCTCCTATAGCGGGACCTGAGCAGTTCTTC. Amino acids: CASSPIAGPEQFF.

In its sample, this clone was seen once. V gene TRBV19 combines with J gene TRBJ1-5; D is unresolved. Trimming pared 8 bases from V and 5 bases from J, leaving 13 bases between. This CDR3 has 13 amino acids. Germline V CDR1 and CDR2: LNHDA, SQIVND (reference sequence). CDR3 DNA: TGTGCCAGTTGTGACCAGCGGGATCAGCCCCAGCATTTT. It translates to CASCDQRDQPQHF.

This chain uses TRBV7-9 with TRBJ2-7, with a possible D match to TRBD1 (6 bases). Germline CDR1 SEHNR, CDR2 FQNEAQ (reference sequence). The CDR3 extends over 15 amino acids. The V gene lost 10 bases and the J gene lost 5 bases, with 24 bases spanning the gap. The CDR3 here is CATTFEGRGKNEQYF. DNA of the CDR3: TGTGCCACTACTTTCGAGGGCAGGGGAAAAAACGAGCAGTACTTC.

V and J are TRBV7-9 and TRBJ2-3, with 7 bases fitting TRBD1. The CDR3 is 15 residues long. Per the germline V gene, CDR1 is SEHNR and CDR2 is FQNEAQ (reference sequence). Trimming removed 2 bases from V and 5 bases from J; junction bases left unmatched: 7. CDR3 nucleotides: TGTGCCAGCAGCTTATCCGGGACAGAAAGAGATACGCAGTATTTT. Translation: CASSLSGTERDTQYF.

V and J are TRBV5-8 and TRBJ2-5; 12 positions agree with TRBD2. The V and J ends lost 3 bases and 1 base, in that order; junction bases with no gene match: 7. This CDR3 contains 17 residues. Germline-derived CDR1 and CDR2 are SGHTS and YDEGEE. In nucleotides, the CDR3 is TGTGCCAGCAGCTCCGCGACTAGCGGGAGTATCCAAGAGACCCAGTACTTC. It is translated as CASSSATSGSIQETQYF.

V gene TRBV3-1 (or the pseudogene TRBV3-2) combines with J gene TRBJ1-2; D remains unclear. Per germline, CDR1 LGHDT and CDR2 YNNKEL (reference sequence). CDR3 length: 13 amino acids. Trimming took 0 bases from V and 5 from J, leaving 7 bases between them. The CDR3 coding sequence is TGTGCCAGCAGCCAAGAATACGGGTATGGCTACACCTTC. Translation gives CASSQEYGYGYTF.

This rearrangement joins TRBV6-5 to TRBJ2-7, with a possible D match to TRBD1 (5 bases). Per germline, CDR1 MNHEY and CDR2 SVGAGI. V gave up 10 bases and J gave up 4 bases, with 14 bases separating them. There are 12 residues in the CDR3. In nucleotides, the CDR3 is TGTGCCACCTTTGGGGCGGAGTACGAGCAGTACTTC. It translates to CATFGAEYEQYF.

This chain joins TRBV14 and TRBJ2-3, with 11 bases that match TRBD2. V lost 2 bases, J lost 3 bases, and 4 bases stayed unmatched. Germline CDR1 is SGHDN and CDR2 is FVKESK. The length of the CDR3 is 16 residues. The CDR3 nucleotides read TGTGCCAGCAGCCAACGGACTAGCGGGTATACAGATACGCAGTATTTT. Translation: CASSQRTSGYTDTQYF.

This sequence joins TRBV29-1 and TRBJ2-1; tentative D call: TRBD2 (6 bases). This CDR3 has 16 residues. V lost 2 bases and J lost 4, with 18 bases in between. Germline-derived CDR1 and CDR2 are SQVTM and ANQGSEA. In DNA, the CDR3 is TGCAGCGTTGAATGGCTCGAGCGGGTGGAATACAATGAGCAGTTCTTC. Translating it yields CSVEWLERVEYNEQFF.

The chain has TRBV5-1 and TRBJ1-1; 9 bases align to TRBD1. Germline CDR1 and CDR2: SGHRS and YFSETQ. Germline trimming cut 5 bases from V and 12 bases from J; bases unmatched to any gene: 8. The CDR3 sequence is 12 residues long. Here the CDR3 reads CASSGTGQLPFF. CDR3 nucleotides: TGCGCCAGCAGTGGGACAGGGCAACTCCCTTTCTTT. Filled out from reference TRBV5-1 and TRBJ1-1, the complete variable domain reads KAGVTQTPRYLIKTRGQQVTLSCSPISGHRSVSWYQQTPGQGLQFLFEYFSETQRNKGNFPGRFSGRQFSNSRSEMNVSTLELGDSALYLCASSGTGQLPFFGQGTRLTVV.

The chain joins TRBV29-1 to TRBJ2-7; 8 bases agree with TRBD1. The CDR3 sequence is 12 residues long. CDR1 SQVTM and CDR2 ANQGSEA come from the germline V gene. The V and J ends lost 6 bases and 4 bases, in that order; junction bases with no gene match: 5. The CDR3 bases are TGCAGCGTGGGAAGGACAGGGTACGAGCAGTACTTC. This translates into CSVGRTGYEQYF.

This rearrangement joins TRBV7-9 to TRBJ2-1, with 7 bases lining up with TRBD2. The CDR3 extends over 16 amino acids. Germline assignment: CDR1 SEHNR and CDR2 FQNEAQ (reference sequence). With V trimmed by 5 bases and J by 4 bases, 11 bases remained unmatched. Written as DNA, the CDR3 is TGTGCCAGCAGCCCCCCGGGGCTAGCGGAGTACAATGAGCAGTTCTTC. Translating gives CASSPPGLAEYNEQFF.

This clone was observed a handful of times. This chain connects TRBV5-1 to TRBJ2-1; TRBD2 is a possible D gene (5 bases). The CDR3 extends over 15 amino acids. Germline-derived CDR1 and CDR2 are SGHRS and YFSETQ. The V and J ends lost 1 base and 5 bases respectively, with 13 bases between them. This CDR3 is CASSLPSREHNEQFF. The CDR3 region has the DNA TGCGCCAGCAGCTTGCCCTCCCGGGAACACAATGAGCAGTTCTTC.